Presented here are 5 T cell receptor beta chains from one specimen sequenced in a study of T cells after posttransplantation cyclophosphamide. Clones were read by immunoSEQ multiplex PCR, and TCRdb kept only the in-frame ones, dropping some. The profile shows 23,000 or so clones, approximately 87% of them singletons. A marrow graft followed busulfan-fludarabine conditioning, with cyclophosphamide on days +3 and +4. This sample comprised PBMCs, obtained after allogeneic stem cell transplant with posttransplant cyclophosphamide. Source of these receptors: a female patient between 30 and 39 years old who received an allogeneic stem cell transplant from an unrelated donor, was CMV-positive, and had no GVHD. The T cells may come from the graft donor.

The chain carries TRBV28 and TRBJ2-7; 11 bases fit TRBD1. This CDR3 is 18 amino acids long. The germline gives CDR1 MDHEN, CDR2 SYDVKM. V lost 4 bases, J lost 3 bases, and 14 bases stayed unmatched. The CDR3 bases are TGTGCCAGCAGTTCGCCCCCCCGGGACAGGGGGACATACTACGAGCAGTACTTC. Amino acid sequence: CASSSPPRDRGTYYEQYF.

This chain connects TRBV4-1 to TRBJ2-3, with D perhaps matching TRBD1 (6 bases). The germline gives CDR1 MGHRA, CDR2 YSYEKL. With 4 bases removed from V and 4 bases from J, the gap between germline ends came to 18 bases. The CDR3 is 16 residues long. CDR3 in amino acids: CASSRQGNRESDTQYF. CDR3 DNA sequence: TGCGCCAGCAGCCGCCAAGGCAACAGGGAATCAGATACGCAGTATTTT.

The chain carries TRBV10-3 and TRBJ2-7, with no clear D. The germline V gene encodes CDR1 ENHRY and CDR2 SYGVKD. Trimming cost V 4 bases and J 3 bases, with 10 bases left between them. This CDR3 has 13 residues. The CDR3 spells CAISATLGYEQYF. CDR3 in DNA: TGTGCCATCAGTGCGACTCTAGGCTACGAGCAGTACTTC.

The V and J genes are TRBV18 and TRBJ2-7; the D gene is possibly TRBD1 (6 bases). The CDR3 spans 14 residues. The V gene lost 8 bases and the J gene lost 1 base, with 15 bases spanning the gap. The germline gives CDR1 KGHSH, CDR2 LQKENI. This chain's CDR3 is CASKHPGQSYEQYF. CDR3 nucleotides: TGTGCCAGCAAACACCCGGGACAATCCTACGAGCAGTACTTC.

This clone rates as medium-sized. The chain combines TRBV14 with TRBJ1-2, with D tentatively TRBD1 (5 bases). Deletions cut 4 bases from V and 2 bases from J, with 8 bases between. CDR3 length equals 13 residues. Per the germline V gene, CDR1 is SGHDN and CDR2 is FVKESK. The CDR3 DNA reads TGTGCCAGCAGCCCGACAGAGAACTATGGCTACACCTTC. As protein: CASSPTENYGYTF. Full variable domain (outside the CDR3, taken from reference TRBV14 and TRBJ1-2): EAGVTQFPSHSVIEKGQTVTLRCDPISGHDNLYWYRRVMGKEIKFLLHFVKESKQDESGMPNNRFLAERTGGTYSTLKVQPAELEDSGVYFCASSPTENYGYTFGSGTRLTVV.